This entry lists 3 T cell receptor beta chains sequenced from one sample in a study of T cell changes during pregnancy in multiple sclerosis. Profiling relied on immunoSEQ multiplex PCR, and the TCRdb table lists in-frame clones only, not all of them. This sample yields 70,000 to 95,000 clones, of which about 93% are seen a single time; around 4.1% belongs to the top ten. Source: peripheral blood, taken in the first trimester of pregnancy. The receptors come from a female donor with multiple sclerosis, enrolled in a pregnancy study.

The rearrangement joins TRBV13 to TRBJ2-7; 9 bases align to TRBD1. Germline CDR1 reads PRHDT; CDR2 reads FYEKMQ (reference sequence). The CDR3 consists of 14 residues. V shed 4 bases, J shed 4 bases, and the junction held 5 bases outside the gene matches. This CDR3 is CASSSGTGWYEQYF. CDR3 in DNA: TGTGCCAGCAGCTCCGGGACAGGGTGGTACGAGCAGTACTTC.

The chain links TRBV13 to TRBJ2-3; the D is unclear. V was pared by 2 bases and J by 0 bases, with 12 bases between. The CDR3 covers 16 residues. Germline assignment: CDR1 PRHDT and CDR2 FYEKMQ (reference sequence). The CDR3 is CASSLFMAASTDTQYF. The CDR3 nucleotides read TGTGCCAGCAGCTTATTTATGGCCGCTAGCACAGATACGCAGTATTTT.

This chain joins TRBV25-1 and TRBJ1-4; D perhaps matches TRBD1 (5 bases). Germline V lookup: CDR1 MGHDK, CDR2 SYGVNS. The CDR3 loop spans 14 amino acids. V dropped 6 bases and J dropped 2 bases, with 10 bases sitting between them. The CDR3 spells CASRATATNEKLFF. The DNA of the CDR3 is TGTGCCAGCAGGGCGACAGCGACTAATGAAAAACTGTTTTTT. The complete variable domain, with remaining parts taken from reference TRBV25-1 and TRBJ1-4, reads EADIYQTPRYLVIGTGKKITLECSQTMGHDKMYWYQQDPGMELHLIHYSYGVNSTEKGDLSSESTVSRIRTEHFPLTLESARPSHTSQYLCASRATATNEKLFFGSGTQLSVL.